The next 22 T cell receptor beta chains were all read from a single sample in a study of T cell repertoires in cytomegalovirus infection. Each CDR3 protein is one row after TCRdb ran MiXCR on the reads. The data contain about 920,000 distinct CDR3 sequences, around 29% of them singletons. Their specific antigens are unknown. Sequenced material: cultured CD8+ T cells from PBMCs, taken from culture after CMV antigen stimulation. The receptors come from a human donor in good health (CMV status not recorded). Some clones in this sample may be carry-over from other donors' samples.

This clonotype was recorded many times. This rearrangement joins TRBV7-3 to TRBJ1-1; D perhaps matches TRBD1 (6 bases). Looked up from germline, CDR1 is SGHTA and CDR2 is FQGTGA. This CDR3 contains 15 residues. The V gene lost 6 bases and the J gene lost 1 base, with 15 bases spanning the gap. CDR3 DNA sequence: TGTGCCAGCAGATTGAGGGGGGTCCAGAACACTGAAGCTTTCTTT. Protein: CASRLRGVQNTEAFF.

This chain uses TRBV5-1 with TRBJ2-1; either TRBD1 or TRBD2 may supply D (5 bases each). Trimming removed 1 base from V and 0 bases from J, with 11 bases in between. This CDR3 comprises 16 residues. Germline V gene data show CDR1 as SGHRS and CDR2 as YFSETQ. CDR3 sequence: CASSLYAGSSYNEQFF. CDR3 in DNA: TGCGCCAGCAGCTTGTACGCAGGGAGCTCCTACAATGAGCAGTTCTTC.

This clonotype was counted a few times. The J gene is TRBJ1-5, the V gene TRBV4-2; D remains unclear. The CDR3 extends over 15 amino acids. With 2 bases removed from V and 1 base from J, the gap between germline ends came to 9 bases. CDR1 LGHNA and CDR2 YNFKEQ come from the germline V gene. CDR3 loop: CASSQHRYSNQPQHF. In DNA, the CDR3 is TGTGCCAGCAGCCAACACAGATACAGCAATCAGCCCCAGCATTTT.

The chain uses TRBV14 and TRBJ2-1; 11 bases are shared with TRBD1. The CDR3 consists of 20 residues. Germline CDR1 is SGHDN and CDR2 is FVKESK. The J segment lost 0 bases and the V segment lost 0 bases, leaving 10 bases of the junction unmatched. DNA for the CDR3: TGTGCCAGCAGCCAAGACGCGGGACAGGGGGACTATAGCTCCTACAATGAGCAGTTCTTC. It specifies CASSQDAGQGDYSSYNEQFF.

The chain joins TRBV19 to TRBJ2-5, with D possibly called TRBD1 or TRBD2 (7 bases each). CDR1 and CDR2 (germline): LNHDA, SQIVND (reference sequence). CDR3 length: 14 amino acids. V was trimmed by 9 bases and J by 5 bases, leaving 19 bases between them. This CDR3 reads CASHPGGDGETQYF. The CDR3 nucleotides are TGTGCCAGCCATCCAGGGGGGGACGGGGAGACCCAGTACTTC.

J is TRBJ2-7 and V is TRBV6-2 or TRBV6-3; 9 bases align to TRBD1. With 6 bases clipped from V and 3 bases from J, the junction kept 9 bases outside the gene matches. This CDR3 comprises 15 residues. Germline V gene lookup returns CDR1 MNHEY and CDR2 SVGEGT. CDR3 sequence reads: CASREQGAMNYEQYV. The CDR3 DNA is TGTGCCAGCAGAGAACAGGGGGCGATGAACTACGAGCAGTACGTC.

This clonotype was counted at least ten times. The V gene is TRBV7-2, the J gene TRBJ1-5; a possible D gene is TRBD1 (6 bases). The V gene's germline CDR1 is SGHTA and CDR2 FQGNSA. This CDR3 spans 15 amino acids. V was trimmed by 4 bases and J by 4 bases, leaving 14 bases between them. CDR3 DNA: TGTGCCAGCAGCTCTCATCACAGGGCTAATCAGCCCCAGCATTTT. It is translated as CASSSHHRANQPQHF.

In its sample, this clonotype was seen a few times. The chain uses TRBV10-3 and TRBJ1-1; possible D gene TRBD1, 5 bases. This CDR3 is 14 amino acids long. Germline CDR1 reads ENHRY; CDR2 reads SYGVKD. V lost 6 bases to trimming and J lost 3 bases, with 14 bases between them. CDR3 region: CAIRPGGLYTEAFF. Written as DNA, the CDR3 is TGTGCCATCAGACCTGGGGGACTTTACACTGAAGCTTTCTTT.

The V gene is TRBV27, the J gene TRBJ1-1; D is unclear. Per germline, CDR1 MNHEY and CDR2 SMNVEV (reference sequence). CDR3 length: 14 amino acids. V was pared by 4 bases and J by 5 bases, with 14 bases between. The CDR3 loop reads CASSSGGWATEAFF. Here the CDR3 DNA reads TGTGCCAGCAGTTCAGGAGGGTGGGCGACTGAAGCTTTCTTT.

The chain links TRBV6-5 to TRBJ2-1; D may be TRBD1 (6 bases). This CDR3 is built from 14 residues. The V end lost 2 bases, the J end lost 9 bases, and 14 bases lay between the germline ends. From germline, CDR1 is MNHEY and CDR2 SVGAGI. The CDR3 spells CASSYTETGPEQFF. The CDR3 DNA sequence: TGTGCCAGCAGTTACACAGAGACAGGTCCTGAGCAGTTCTTC.

This clonotype was counted a few times. This chain connects TRBV11-1 to TRBJ1-1; tentatively, D is TRBD1 (5 bases). The germline V gene has CDR1 SGHAT and CDR2 FQDESV (reference sequence). There are 12 residues in the CDR3. V was pared by 6 bases and J by 3 bases, with 8 bases between. The CDR3 DNA is TGTGCCAGCAGATGGGGGGACACTGAAGCTTTCTTT. It is translated as CASRWGDTEAFF. Supplemented by reference TRBV11-1 and TRBJ1-1, the full variable domain reads EAEVAQSPRYKITEKSQAVAFWCDPISGHATLYWYRQILGQGPELLVQFQDESVVDDSQLPKDRFSAERLKGVDSTLKIQPAELGDSAMYLCASRWGDTEAFFGQGTRLTVV.

The chain joins TRBV6-6 to TRBJ2-3; weak D call: TRBD1 (5 bases). The V gene lost 8 bases and the J gene lost 0 bases, with 15 bases spanning the gap. The CDR3 sequence is 15 residues long. The germline V gene encodes CDR1 MNHNY and CDR2 SVGAGI (reference sequence). CDR3 sequence reads: CASFNRITSTDTQYF. CDR3 nucleotide sequence: TGTGCCAGCTTTAACAGGATAACTAGCACAGATACGCAGTATTTT.

The chain uses TRBV6-2 or TRBV6-3 and TRBJ2-1, with a tentative D call TRBD2 (6 bases). The CDR3 contains 14 residues. Looked up from germline, CDR1 is MNHEY and CDR2 is SVGEGT. The V and J ends lost 4 bases and 4 bases respectively, with 11 bases between them. The CDR3 spells CASSFAGNYNEQFF. The CDR3 nucleotides read TGTGCCAGCAGTTTTGCGGGGAATTACAATGAGCAGTTCTTC.

The genes are TRBV14 and TRBJ1-2; 7 bases match TRBD1. CDR1 and CDR2 from the germline V gene are SGHDN and FVKESK. The V and J ends lost 4 bases and 0 bases, in that order; junction bases with no gene match: 5. This CDR3 region has 15 residues. The CDR3 nucleotides read TGTGCCAGCAGCCTTCGACAGGGAACTAACTATGGCTACACCTTC. It yields the protein CASSLRQGTNYGYTF.

In its sample, this clonotype was seen many times. This rearrangement joins TRBV7-2 to TRBJ2-1; D is ambiguous. Germline V gene sequence: CDR1 SGHTA, CDR2 FQGNSA. Deletions cut 5 bases from V and 3 bases from J, with 8 bases between. The CDR3 runs 13 residues. CDR3 in amino acids: CASSPLLYNEQFF. The CDR3 nucleotides are TGTGCCAGCAGCCCCCTCCTCTACAATGAGCAGTTCTTC.

The J gene is TRBJ2-5, the V gene TRBV7-2; D unresolved. The CDR3 is 14 amino acids. V was shortened by 5 bases and J by 0 bases, with 10 bases between the two germline ends. The V gene's germline CDR1 is SGHTA and CDR2 FQGNSA. CDR3 region: CASSPQRYQETQYF. The CDR3 DNA reads TGTGCCAGCAGCCCGCAGCGTTACCAAGAGACCCAGTACTTC.

This clonotype appeared a single time. The chain couples TRBV2 to TRBJ2-5; 11 nucleotides line up with TRBD2. The CDR3 is 15 amino acids. From germline, CDR1 is SNHLY and CDR2 FYNNEI. J was trimmed by 2 bases and V by 9 bases; bases with no gene match: 8. The CDR3 DNA follows: TGTGCCAGTCCCATGGGACTAGCGGAACAAGAGACCCAGTACTTC. This translates into CASPMGLAEQETQYF. Full variable domain (remainder filled in from reference TRBV2 and TRBJ2-5): EPEVTQTPSHQVTQMGQEVILRCVPISNHLYFYWYRQILGQKVEFLVSFYNNEISEKSEIFDDQFSVERPDGSNFTLKIRSTKLEDSAMYFCASPMGLAEQETQYFGPGTRLLVL.

As DNA, the CDR3 is TGTGCCAGCAGTGAAGCCGGGACTTTCAAGCTCGAGCAGTTCTTC. Translation: CASSEAGTFKLEQFF. The chain joins TRBV6-1 to TRBJ2-1; weak D call: TRBD2 (6 bases). Germline V CDR1 and CDR2: MNHNS, SASEGT. The length of the CDR3 is 15 residues. V was clipped by 0 bases and J by 10 bases, with 16 bases between them.

Concerning this clonotype: Here the CDR3 omits its conserved ending phenylalanine or tryptophan, so a read error is the likely source. The chain is built from TRBV28 and TRBJ2-7; a weak D match, TRBD2 (5 bases). V was trimmed by 4 bases and J by 1 base, leaving 8 bases between them. CDR1 MDHEN and CDR2 SYDVKM come from the germline V gene. The CDR3 has 13 amino acids. The CDR3 bases are TGTGCCAGCAGTTACCGGGGATCCTACGAGCAGTACGAC. It yields the protein CASSYRGSYEQYD.

This clonotype appeared many times. The gene calls are TRBV7-2 and TRBJ1-1, with TRBD1 identical over 7 bases. Germline V CDR1 and CDR2: SGHTA, FQGNSA. V shed 3 bases and J 4 bases; nucleotides not matched to a gene: 5. The CDR3 loop spans 14 amino acids. The CDR3 here is CASSFLTGSTEAFF. The CDR3 DNA reads TGTGCCAGCAGCTTCCTGACAGGGAGCACTGAAGCTTTCTTT.

This clonotype was counted between two and nine times. This chain connects TRBV12-3 or TRBV12-4 to TRBJ1-2; 8 bases agree with TRBD1. With V trimmed by 3 bases and J by 7 bases, 4 bases remained unmatched. The CDR3 runs to 13 residues. This CDR3 is CASSFFQGAGYTF. The CDR3 DNA follows: TGTGCCAGCAGTTTCTTTCAGGGGGCTGGCTACACCTTC.

J is TRBJ2-7 and V is TRBV20-1; 8 bases fit TRBD2. This CDR3 is 16 amino acids long. V dropped 1 base and J dropped 5; count of bases not matched to a gene: 13. Germline V lookup: CDR1 DFQATT, CDR2 SNEGSKA (reference sequence). DNA for the CDR3: TGCAGTGCTAGAGGGTGGATCGGTCTAGCGGGCGACGAGCAGTACTTC. Translation gives CSARGWIGLAGDEQYF.